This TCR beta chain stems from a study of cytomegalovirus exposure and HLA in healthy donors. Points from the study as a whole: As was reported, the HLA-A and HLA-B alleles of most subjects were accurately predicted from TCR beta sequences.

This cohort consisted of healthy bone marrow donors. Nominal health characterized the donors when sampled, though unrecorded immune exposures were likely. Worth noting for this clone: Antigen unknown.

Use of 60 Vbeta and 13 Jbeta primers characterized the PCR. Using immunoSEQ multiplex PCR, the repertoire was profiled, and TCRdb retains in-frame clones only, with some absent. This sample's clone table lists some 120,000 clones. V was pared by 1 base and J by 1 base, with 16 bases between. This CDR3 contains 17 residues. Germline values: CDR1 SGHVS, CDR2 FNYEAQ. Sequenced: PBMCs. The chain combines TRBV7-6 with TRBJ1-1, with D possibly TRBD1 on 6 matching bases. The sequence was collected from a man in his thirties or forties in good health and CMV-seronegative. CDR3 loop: CASSLGEQGLTNTEAFF. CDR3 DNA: TGTGCCAGCAGCTTAGGGGAACAGGGATTGACGAACACTGAAGCTTTCTTT.